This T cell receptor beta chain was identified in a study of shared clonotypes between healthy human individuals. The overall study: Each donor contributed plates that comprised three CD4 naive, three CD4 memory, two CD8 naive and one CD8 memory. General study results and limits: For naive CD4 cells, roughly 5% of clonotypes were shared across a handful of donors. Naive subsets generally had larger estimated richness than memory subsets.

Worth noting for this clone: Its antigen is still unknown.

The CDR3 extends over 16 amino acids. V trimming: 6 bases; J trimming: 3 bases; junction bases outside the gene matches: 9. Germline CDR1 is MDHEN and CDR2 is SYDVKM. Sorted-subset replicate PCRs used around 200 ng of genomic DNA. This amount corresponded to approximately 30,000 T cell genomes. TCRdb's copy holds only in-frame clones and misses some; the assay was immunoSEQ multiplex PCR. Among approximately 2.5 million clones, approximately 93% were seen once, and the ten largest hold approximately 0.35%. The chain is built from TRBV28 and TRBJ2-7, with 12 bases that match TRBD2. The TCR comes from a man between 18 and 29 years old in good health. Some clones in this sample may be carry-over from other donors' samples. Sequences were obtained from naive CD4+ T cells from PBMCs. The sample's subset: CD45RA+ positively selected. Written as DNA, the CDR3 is TGTGCCAGCAGACTTTTACGGACTAGCGGGAACTACGAGCAGTACTTC. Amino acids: CASRLLRTSGNYEQYF.